In its sample, the clone carrying this T cell receptor beta chain was seen many times. The antigen is unknown. Unique molecular identifiers (one per individual cDNA molecule) were attached. Using its own MiXCR run on the 5' RACE reads, TCRdb lists one record per CDR3 protein. The table records more than 95,000 distinct CDR3 sequences, just under 15% of them present only once. These data come from a study of early T cells in non-severe SARS-CoV-2 infection. In the study overall: The sequenced material was bulk RNA from unsorted whole blood, and its chains were unpaired. Findings and limits, study-wide: Comparison of clonotypes with VDJdb favored anti-spike CD8 responses while missing private and CD4 specificities.

V gave up 5 bases and J gave up 5 bases, with 15 bases separating them. This CDR3 has 13 residues. Germline-derived CDR1 and CDR2 are DFQATT and SNEGSKA (reference sequence). The source is an adult who was a healthcare worker with PCR-confirmed SARS-CoV-2 infection or an uninfected control (not recorded which). Sequencing input: whole blood. The J gene is TRBJ1-2, the V gene TRBV20-1, with no clear D. CDR3 sequence reads: CSAAVDSDYGYTF. DNA of the CDR3: TGCAGTGCTGCCGTAGATTCAGATTATGGCTACACCTTC.